This T cell receptor (beta chain) derives from a study of cytomegalovirus exposure and HLA in healthy donors (dated by TCRdb to 2016 to 2017). Study-level background: An earlier analysis of some 620 of the donors reported 250 to 300 Gb of sequence data and 100 million to 120 million unique TCR beta sequences obtained from roughly 180 million T cells. Of the roughly 390 genotyped donors, roughly 80% were placed in the genetic ancestry cluster associated with self-reported Caucasian donors. High-throughput TCR immunosequencing, statistical association of individual TCRs with disease status, and machine learning were combined to predict cytomegalovirus infection status. Typing coverage varied by locus: about 620-630 donors for A, B, C, DRB1 and DQB1; some 520 for DQA1; approximately 610 for DPA1; approximately 450 for DPB1. Donor age, sex, ethnicity and CMV serostatus were compiled together with the repertoire data. Along with the roughly 670-subject first cohort, a separate validation cohort of over a hundred different subjects was used. Roughly 300 gigabases of sequencing data and 75 million to 85 million unique TCR sequences made up an early release that covered nearly 650 HLA-typed donors. In a later genetic analysis, genome-wide SNP genotypes for about 55% of the roughly 670 donors were used, and that subset was treated as a discovery cohort. A later analysis re-examined previously published TCR beta repertoires from more than 650 donors and added high-resolution HLA genotyping to investigate patterns of TCR occurrence. The aim of the study was to test whether cataloging public T cell receptors could identify signatures of past pathogen exposure. Because of strong linkage in the cohort, four or five DR-DQ haplotypes were treated as single units for association and clustering. Rather than drawing on any new phenotypic data, the later analysis identified candidate immune exposures from TCR beta sequences and the way those sequences occurred across donors. The T cell repertoires of some 670 subjects were profiled by immunosequencing and related to cytomegalovirus serostatus. HLA typing covered class I and class II loci at four-digit resolution. An earlier analysis of some 600 of the donors applied high-throughput TCR beta sequencing to assess whether each TCR beta V gene segment acted as functional or pseudogenic. On average, around 200,000 unique TCR beta nucleotide sequences were sequenced per donor among a few hundred genotyped donors of the cohort, with around 19% of those sequences being non-productive. All discovery cohort repertoires had been generated using a single sequencing platform. Broad study findings and their caveats: A total of roughly 160 TCR beta chains were listed by the study as associated with cytomegalovirus. In a later analysis, the rate of TCR association differed among HLA loci, with DRB1 alleles having the most associated TCRs and HLA-C alleles having the fewest. At a false discovery rate of 0.05, a later analysis linked 16,000 or so TCR beta sequences to specific HLA alleles. Cytomegalovirus status was reported to be diagnosed by the classifier with high specificity and sensitivity in both the original and validation cohorts. The presence/absence analyses assumed that sequencing depth was roughly uniform across donors, and that assumption may not be true. Linkage disequilibrium might explain the correlated functional status among segregating V segments, but an unknown experimental factor could not be ruled out. Immune exposure information for the cohort was limited to CMV serostatus. A further reported finding was that TCR beta sequences accurately predicted the HLA-A and HLA-B alleles for most subjects in the first cohort. In a later analysis, HLA-associated TCR beta chains showed more clonal expansion and lower generation probabilities than non-associated chains that were equally common. In an earlier analysis of 587 of the donors, most TCR beta V segments appeared in productive rearrangements about 90% or about 30% of the time, broadly matching IMGT annotations. The 87-base-pair reads could not distinguish some IMGT-functional V segments, including TRBV6-2 and TRBV6-3, so those segments were excluded. HLA typing was unavailable for some donors at each locus, so association tests used only the typed subset. Most CMV-associated TCR beta chains appeared to be HLA-restricted in a later analysis, and the HLA associations seemed to be driven largely by CMV exposure. A later genetic analysis associated a missense DCLRE1C variant with V-gene and J-gene trimming of TCR beta chains, and an independent cohort replicated the association. The sequencing pipeline was judged likely to have produced a cluster of highly shared sequence variants as a technical artifact. A later genetic analysis reported fewer N-insertions in productive TCRs among donors in an Asian-associated ancestry cluster than the roughly 670-donor mean. Most TCR sequences were seen in very few donors, while some public TCRs were found in many individuals. When HLA alleles, especially DR and DQ, strongly co-occurred, TCR associations were difficult to assign to individual alleles. A few of the identified cytomegalovirus-associated TCR beta chains were confirmed in vitro to be specific for cytomegalovirus antigens. Several of the top co-occurrence clusters appeared to be linked to parvovirus B19, influenza, CMV and Epstein-Barr virus, according to a later analysis. The authors suggested that the approach could potentially be extended to other disease states and immunological phenotypes. The cohort was sequenced for TCR beta chains only, and without alpha or paired-chain data the features that could be detected were limited. Because counts were too low, about 18 rarely observed V segments, including chromosome 9 orphons, were excluded from the earlier analysis of several hundred of the donors.

In total, fewer than 750 healthy bone marrow donors made up the cohort. At the time of sampling, all cohort members were nominally healthy, though unrecorded immune exposures were likely present. The donor was CMV seropositive and belonged to the group of about 290 seropositive cohort members. Every donor gave a peripheral blood sample, and the peripheral blood mononuclear cells from that sample were used for TCR beta sequencing. Genomic DNA extraction from the blood cell samples was performed with the Qiagen DNeasy Blood Extraction Kit. Trimming at the junction amounts to 3 bases on V and 0 bases on J, and the germline ends lie 26 bases apart. Sequences MRHNA (CDR1) and SNTAGT (CDR2) are obtained from the germline V gene. From the cysteine through the phenylalanine, the CDR3 covers 20 amino acids. Only the CDR3 DNA stays, 60 bases, in frame from base 1. The library was made by the immunoSEQ multiplex PCR assay. For the multiplex PCR, a mixture combining 60 forward primers for TCR Vbeta segments and 13 reverse primers for TCR Jbeta segments was used. The CDR3 region of rearranged TCR beta genes was amplified from genomic DNA with a multiplex PCR assay. On the Illumina HiSeq System, the amplified TCR beta libraries were sequenced as 87-base-pair reads. The study's processing was this. A later analysis tallied tens of millions of unique TCR beta chains across the 700 or so repertoires, and around 10 million of those chains were shared by two or more donors. Raw reads were error-corrected and collapsed into unique sequences by a nearest-neighbor algorithm in which closely related sequences were merged to remove PCR and sequencing errors. CDR3 sequences were aligned to IMGT reference sequences to assign V, D and J gene segments. For a sequence to be retained, at least a six-nucleotide match to both a V gene segment and a J gene segment was required. A rearrangement counted as productive if the CDR3 had no stop codons and remained in frame with V and J, and every other rearrangement counted as non-productive. CDR3 was defined according to IMGT convention as the region running from the second conserved V-encoded cysteine to the conserved J-encoded phenylalanine. Sequences without an unambiguous match to a single V gene segment were excluded from the earlier analysis of approximately 560 of the donors. An earlier analysis of a few hundred of the donors called V segments functional above 56.7% productive rearrangements and segregating when the between-donor standard deviation exceeded 5%. To diagnose cytomegalovirus status from the catalog of TCR beta chain sequences, a statistical classification framework was built. In a later analysis, TCR nucleotide sequences were compared against IMGT/GENE-DB human TR gene sequences so that V and J genes could be assigned. In a later analysis, CDR3 sequences and most-parsimonious VDJ recombination scenarios were assigned using the TCRdist pipeline. In a later analysis, every TCR beta chain was defined by the combination of its CDR3 amino acid sequence and its V-gene family, and reads without a unique V-gene family were dropped. In a later analysis, fewer than 650 highly shared, low-generation-probability nucleotide sequences were removed to address suspected cross-contamination and a sequencing artifact. A later analysis calculated a clonal expansion index for each public chain from normalized within-repertoire ranks of inferred template counts. A later analysis computed generation probabilities with a VDJ recombination model fitted to out-of-frame rearrangements, and checked the results against IGoR. A later analysis scored TCR-TCR, TCR-HLA and TCR-CMV co-occurrence with hypergeometric tests, applying a repertoire-size bias correction to TCR pairs. False discovery rates were estimated in a later analysis by permuting HLA or CMV assignments 20 times. In a later analysis, co-occurring TCRs were grouped using DBSCAN, with TCRdist sequence similarity added in when clustering inside HLA-allele-positive subsets. For co-occurrence clustering, repertoires with fewer than 30,000 or more than 120,000 public chains were excluded, along with a handful of repertoires with anomalous nucleotide sharing. In TCRdb, the immuneACCESS table is reduced to in-frame sequences with V and J assigned. These tables do not hold every clone; where another copy was compared, an unresolved V gene accounts for under half, and the others remain unexplained. V, J and clone size are those of that table, while D and trimming were read from the DNA. The sample records approximately 190,000 clones, 84% of which are singletons. The top ten constitute around 3% of the sample.

As for this clone: The antigen it recognizes is unknown. Base qualities are missing; no much larger clone stands one base away.

The sample taken for sequencing was PBMCs. This sequence uses TRBV6-4 and TRBJ1-2, and possibly TRBD1, on 6 matching bases. The clonotype originates from a woman in her forties or fifties in good health and CMV-seropositive. In nucleotide form, the sequence is TGTGCCAGCAGTGATTGTGGGGGGGCCGGGAACCTGACTTCTAACTATGGCTACACCTTC. This yields the protein CASSDCGGAGNLTSNYGYTF.